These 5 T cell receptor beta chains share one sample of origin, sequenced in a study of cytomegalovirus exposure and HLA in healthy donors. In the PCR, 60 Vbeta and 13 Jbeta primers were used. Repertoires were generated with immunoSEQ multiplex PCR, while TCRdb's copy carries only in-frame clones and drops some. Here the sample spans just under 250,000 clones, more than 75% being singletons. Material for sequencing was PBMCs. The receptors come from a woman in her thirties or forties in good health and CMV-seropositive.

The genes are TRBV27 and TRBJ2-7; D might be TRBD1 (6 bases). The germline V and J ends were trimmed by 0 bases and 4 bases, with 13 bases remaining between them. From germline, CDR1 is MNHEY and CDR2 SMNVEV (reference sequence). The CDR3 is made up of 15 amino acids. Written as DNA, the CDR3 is TGTGCCAGCAGTTTATCAGGGGGTGCGGTTTACGAGCAGTACTTC. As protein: CASSLSGGAVYEQYF.

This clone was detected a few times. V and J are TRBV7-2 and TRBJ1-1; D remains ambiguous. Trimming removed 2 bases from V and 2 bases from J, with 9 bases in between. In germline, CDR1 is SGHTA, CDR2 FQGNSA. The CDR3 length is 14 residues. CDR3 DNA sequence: TGTGCCAGCAGCTTAAAACAGACCAACACTGAAGCTTTCTTT. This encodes CASSLKQTNTEAFF. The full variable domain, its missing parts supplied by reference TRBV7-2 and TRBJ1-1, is GAGVSQSPSNKVTEKGKDVELRCDPISGHTALYWYRQSLGQGLEFLIYFQGNSAPDKSGLPSDRFSAERTGGSVSTLTIQRTQQEDSAVYLCASSLKQTNTEAFFGQGTRLTVV.

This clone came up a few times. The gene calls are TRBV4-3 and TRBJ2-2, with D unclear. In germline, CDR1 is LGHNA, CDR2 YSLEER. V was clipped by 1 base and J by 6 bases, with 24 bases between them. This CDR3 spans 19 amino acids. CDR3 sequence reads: CASSQGALIVGFEPGELFF. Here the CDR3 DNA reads TGCGCCAGCAGCCAAGGGGCCCTTATTGTGGGCTTCGAACCCGGGGAGCTGTTTTTT.

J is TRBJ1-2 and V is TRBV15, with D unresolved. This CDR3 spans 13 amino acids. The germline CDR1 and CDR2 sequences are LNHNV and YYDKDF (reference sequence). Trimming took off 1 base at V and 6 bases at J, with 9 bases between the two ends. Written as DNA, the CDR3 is TGTGCCACCAGCAGAGTTCAGGTACATGGCTACACCTTC. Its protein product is CATSRVQVHGYTF.

The CDR3 region is CASTPTGVLVGELFF. The CDR3 coding sequence is TGTGCCAGTACTCCGACAGGGGTATTGGTCGGGGAGCTGTTTTTT. The chain recombines TRBV19 with TRBJ2-2; 8 positions agree with TRBD1. This CDR3 has 15 amino acids. V lost 7 bases, J lost 7 bases, and 11 bases stayed unmatched. CDR1 and CDR2 (germline): LNHDA, SQIVND (reference sequence).